The 17 T cell receptor beta chains in this list originate from one sample, sequenced in a study of cytomegalovirus exposure and HLA in healthy donors. PCR primers comprised 60 Vbeta and 13 Jbeta primers. Sequenced by immunoSEQ multiplex PCR; TCRdb stores in-frame clones only, minus some. The repertoire holds around 120,000 clones, with approximately 80% as singletons. Sequenced sample: PBMCs. The source of these receptors is a woman aged 35 to 49 in good health and CMV-seropositive.

The chain recombines TRBV6-5 with TRBJ2-5, with TRBD1 matching 7 bases. The junction had 7 bases not matched to a gene; V was cut back by 4 bases and J by 2 bases. This CDR3 contains 15 residues. CDR1 and CDR2 from the germline V gene are MNHEY and SVGAGI. The CDR3 loop is CASSWSGQIQETQYF. DNA of the CDR3: TGTGCCAGCAGTTGGTCGGGACAGATTCAAGAGACCCAGTACTTC.

The chain recombines TRBV2 with TRBJ2-2, with D tentatively TRBD2 (6 bases). Trimming took 2 bases from V and 3 from J, leaving 10 bases between them. Germline lookup yields CDR1 SNHLY and CDR2 FYNNEI. The CDR3 runs to 15 residues. CDR3 coding DNA: TGTGCCAGCAGTGAAACGGGAGCGCACACCGGGGAGCTGTTTTTT. Protein product: CASSETGAHTGELFF.

This sequence joins TRBV19 and TRBJ1-2, with D maybe TRBD1 (6 bases). The CDR3 loop spans 16 amino acids. V gave up 1 base and J gave up 7 bases, with 19 bases separating them. Germline V gene data show CDR1 as LNHDA and CDR2 as SQIVND (reference sequence). CDR3 amino acids: CASSIGGDIFSAGYTF. The CDR3 DNA follows: TGTGCCAGTAGTATAGGTGGGGACATCTTTTCGGCTGGCTACACCTTC.

The J gene is TRBJ2-7, the V gene TRBV9; TRBD1 matches 7 bases. V was pared by 4 bases and J by 2 bases, with 6 bases of the junction left unmatched. The CDR3 loop spans 14 amino acids. Germline V gives CDR1 SGDLS, CDR2 YYNGEE. DNA of the CDR3: TGTGCCAGCAGCCCCTTGGACAGGCCCTACGAGCAGTACTTC. Translating gives CASSPLDRPYEQYF. Full variable domain (remainder filled in from reference TRBV9 and TRBJ2-7): DSGVTQTPKHLITATGQRVTLRCSPRSGDLSVYWYQQSLDQGLQFLIQYYNGEERAKGNILERFSAQQFPDLHSELNLSSLELGDSALYFCASSPLDRPYEQYFGPGTRLTVT.

This clone was counted once. The chain links TRBV27 to TRBJ1-5; perhaps TRBD1 as D (5 bases). Germline loops: CDR1 MNHEY, CDR2 SMNVEV (reference sequence). Trimming pared 3 bases from V and 1 base from J, leaving 10 bases between. The CDR3 loop spans 15 amino acids. This chain's CDR3 is CASSFQGESNQPQHF. The CDR3 nucleotides read TGTGCCAGCAGTTTCCAGGGCGAAAGCAATCAGCCCCAGCATTTT.

CDR3 residues: CASSQGTEGGQPQHF. The CDR3 DNA sequence: TGTGCCAGCAGCCAGGGGACAGAAGGGGGTCAGCCCCAGCATTTT. The chain couples TRBV4-2 to TRBJ1-5; 7 nucleotides agree with TRBD1. The CDR3 totals 15 residues. Germline trimming cut 3 bases from V and 6 bases from J; bases unmatched to any gene: 8. From germline, CDR1 is LGHNA and CDR2 YNFKEQ.

The chain carries TRBV14 and TRBJ1-5, with 7 bases aligning to TRBD1. This CDR3 is 13 amino acids long. With V trimmed by 4 bases and J by 9 bases, 6 bases remained unmatched. From germline, CDR1 is SGHDN and CDR2 FVKESK. The CDR3 loop reads CASSRAQGLPQHF. The CDR3 DNA reads TGTGCCAGCAGCCGGGCACAGGGGTTGCCCCAGCATTTT.

In this sample, this clone turned up once. The V call is TRBV7-2, the J call TRBJ2-2; 8 nucleotides agree with TRBD1. The CDR3 loop spans 13 amino acids. From germline, CDR1 is SGHTA and CDR2 FQGNSA. After removal of 6 bases from V and 6 bases from J, the junction contained 3 bases not matched to a gene. The CDR3 loop reads CASREQGAGELFF. CDR3 in DNA: TGTGCCAGCAGGGAACAGGGGGCCGGGGAGCTGTTTTTT. Full variable domain (missing parts from reference TRBV7-2 and TRBJ2-2): GAGVSQSPSNKVTEKGKDVELRCDPISGHTALYWYRQSLGQGLEFLIYFQGNSAPDKSGLPSDRFSAERTGGSVSTLTIQRTQQEDSAVYLCASREQGAGELFFGEGSRLTVL.

This clone was observed a few times. The V gene is TRBV7-2, the J gene TRBJ2-5; D remains unclear. CDR1 is SGHTA and CDR2 is FQGNSA in the germline V gene. The CDR3 covers 14 residues. The V end lost 2 bases, the J end lost 2 bases, and 9 bases lay between the germline ends. The CDR3 here is CASSLLAHQETQYF. CDR3 bases: TGTGCCAGCAGCTTATTGGCCCATCAAGAGACCCAGTACTTC.

The chain uses TRBV7-9 and TRBJ2-5; a possible D gene is TRBD1 (6 bases). The CDR3 has 17 amino acids. V was pared by 3 bases and J by 6 bases, with 23 bases between. Germline assignment: CDR1 SEHNR and CDR2 FQNEAQ (reference sequence). CDR3 nucleotides: TGTGCCAGCAGCTTGGGGGCTGGTAGGGTGGGGTTAAAGACCCAGTACTTC. This translates into CASSLGAGRVGLKTQYF.

The rearrangement links TRBV9 to TRBJ1-2; D perhaps matches TRBD1 (6 bases). The CDR3 consists of 14 residues. The V gene lost 4 bases and the J gene lost 0 bases, with 10 bases spanning the gap. CDR1 is SGDLS and CDR2 is YYNGEE in the germline V gene. CDR3: CASSQDSPNYGYTF. In DNA form, the CDR3 reads TGTGCCAGCAGCCAGGACAGCCCTAACTATGGCTACACCTTC.

The rearrangement links TRBV23-1 to TRBJ1-5, with 7 nucleotides matching TRBD1. TRBV23-1 is treated as an ORF (open reading frame) with a function not yet certain. V dropped 0 bases and J dropped 0; count of bases not matched to a gene: 5. The CDR3 totals 17 residues. CDR3 nucleotides: TGCGCCAGCAGTCAATCGGGGGACAGCCATAGCAATCAGCCCCAGCATTTT. As protein: CASSQSGDSHSNQPQHF.

The rearrangement joins TRBV25-1 to TRBJ1-1; D gene ambiguous. The CDR3 is 13 residues long. V lost 3 bases, J lost 1 base, and 6 bases lay in between. Germline values: CDR1 MGHDK, CDR2 SYGVNS. CDR3 residues: CASSDRGNTEAFF. The CDR3 DNA sequence: TGTGCCAGCAGTGATCGAGGGAACACTGAAGCTTTCTTT. Filled out from reference TRBV25-1 and TRBJ1-1, the complete variable domain reads EADIYQTPRYLVIGTGKKITLECSQTMGHDKMYWYQQDPGMELHLIHYSYGVNSTEKGDLSSESTVSRIRTEHFPLTLESARPSHTSQYLCASSDRGNTEAFFGQGTRLTVV.

The chain employs TRBV7-8 and TRBJ2-5; the D gene is possibly TRBD1 (5 bases). The CDR3 runs to 17 residues. Trimming pared 2 bases from V and 0 bases from J, leaving 16 bases between. CDR1 and CDR2 (germline): SGHVS, FQNEAQ. The CDR3 reads CASSLTPKGKYQETQYF. The CDR3 nucleotides are TGTGCCAGCAGCTTAACCCCCAAGGGGAAGTACCAAGAGACCCAGTACTTC.

The chain employs TRBV6-5 and TRBJ2-1; TRBD2 matches 10 bases. The CDR3 is 14 residues long. Germline V CDR1 and CDR2: MNHEY, SVGAGI. Trimming removed 6 bases from V and 3 bases from J; junction bases left unmatched: 2. The CDR3 DNA reads as TGTGCCAGCAGCCTAGCGGGAGACTACAATGAGCAGTTCTTC. Amino acid sequence: CASSLAGDYNEQFF.

The chain joins TRBV19 to TRBJ2-1; 12 nucleotides agree with TRBD2. The germline CDR1 and CDR2 sequences are LNHDA and SQIVND (reference sequence). The CDR3 spans 17 residues. After removal of 3 bases from V and 6 bases from J, the junction contained 9 bases not matched to a gene. For the CDR3, the DNA is TGTGCCAGTAGTATTATGATGGCTAGCGGGAGGGCCAATGAGCAGTTCTTC. Its protein is CASSIMMASGRANEQFF.

The V and J genes are TRBV7-9 and TRBJ2-7; D remains ambiguous. Per the germline V gene, CDR1 is SEHNR and CDR2 is FQNEAQ (reference sequence). Trimming took off 5 bases at V and 6 bases at J, with 11 bases between the two ends. The length of the CDR3 is 12 residues. CDR3 residues: CASSPPAGEQYF. The CDR3 DNA sequence: TGTGCCAGCAGCCCGCCCGCCGGCGAGCAGTACTTC.